The text below deals with one T cell receptor beta chain. This clone was observed once. Its antigen specificity is not known. Base qualities are not at hand, and no much larger clone is one base apart. The library was generated by the immunoSEQ multiplex PCR assay. For the multiplex PCR, a mixture combining 60 forward primers for TCR Vbeta segments and 13 reverse primers for TCR Jbeta segments was used. Amplification of the CDR3 region of rearranged TCR beta genes was performed with a multiplex PCR assay on genomic DNA. The amplified TCR beta libraries were sequenced on the Illumina HiSeq System as 87-base-pair reads. The original methods were these. A later analysis counted about 80 million unique TCR beta chains across the 666 repertoires, and 9 million to 14 million of these chains were shared by at least two donors. Raw reads were error-corrected and collapsed into unique sequences by a nearest-neighbor algorithm in which closely related sequences were merged to remove PCR and sequencing errors. Alignment of CDR3 sequences to IMGT reference sequences was used to assign V, D and J gene segments. For a sequence to be retained, a match of at least six nucleotides to both a V gene segment and a J gene segment was required. A rearrangement was called productive if the CDR3 had no stop codons and remained in frame with V and J, and every other rearrangement was called non-productive. Following IMGT convention, CDR3 was defined as the stretch from the second conserved V-encoded cysteine to the conserved J-encoded phenylalanine. The earlier analysis of some 580 of the donors excluded any sequence lacking an unambiguous match to a single V gene segment. In an earlier analysis of 587 of the donors, V segments were called functional above 56.7% productive rearrangements and were called segregating when the between-donor standard deviation exceeded 5%. A statistical classification framework was built for diagnosing cytomegalovirus status from the catalog of TCR beta chain sequences. V and J gene assignment, in a later analysis, came from comparing TCR nucleotide sequences with IMGT/GENE-DB human TR gene sequences. A later analysis assigned CDR3 sequences and most-parsimonious VDJ recombination scenarios with the TCRdist pipeline. In a later analysis, each TCR beta chain was defined by its CDR3 amino acid sequence together with its V-gene family, and reads lacking a unique V-gene family were excluded. To address suspected cross-contamination and a sequencing artifact, a later analysis removed a few hundred highly shared, low-generation-probability nucleotide sequences. In a later analysis, a clonal expansion index was calculated for each public chain from normalized within-repertoire ranks of inferred template counts. A later analysis computed generation probabilities with a VDJ recombination model fitted to out-of-frame rearrangements, and checked the results against IGoR. In a later analysis, TCR-TCR, TCR-HLA and TCR-CMV co-occurrence was scored with hypergeometric tests, and a repertoire-size bias correction was applied to TCR pairs. False discovery rates were estimated in a later analysis by permuting HLA or CMV assignments 20 times. In a later analysis, co-occurring TCRs were grouped using DBSCAN, and TCRdist sequence similarity was added for clustering within HLA-allele-positive subsets. Repertoires with fewer than 30,000 or more than 120,000 public chains, plus five repertoires with anomalous nucleotide sharing, were excluded from co-occurrence clustering. TCRdb limited this immuneACCESS table to in-frame rearrangements with V and J called. A share of clones is missing; checked studies link under half to unresolved V genes, and the rest is unexplained. V and J calls and clone size are copied from that table; D and trimming were computed from the DNA. Within this sample are 110,000 to 150,000 clones, with roughly three quarters of them counted one time only. Around 1.7% of the sample comes from the top ten.

The cohort was made up of 500 to 800 healthy bone marrow donors. All cohort members were sampled while nominally healthy, although unrecorded immune exposures were likely present. The donor was CMV seronegative and was included in the group of about 400 seronegative cohort members. Each donor provided a peripheral blood sample, and peripheral blood mononuclear cells were used for TCR beta sequencing. Genomic DNA extraction from the blood cell samples was performed with the Qiagen DNeasy Blood Extraction Kit. This entry comes from a study of cytomegalovirus exposure and HLA in healthy donors listed by TCRdb under 2017. Notes on the research overall: An earlier analysis of 587 of the donors reported 250 to 300 Gb of sequence data and some 100 million unique TCR beta sequences from 150 million to 200 million T cells. HLA typing included class I and class II loci at four-digit resolution. An early release that covered 640 HLA-typed donors contained around 300 gigabases of sequencing data and 85 million to 100 million unique TCR sequences. A later genetic analysis took genome-wide SNP genotypes for about 55% of the 666 donors and used that subset as a discovery cohort. Among a few hundred genotyped donors of the cohort, an average of about 240,000 unique TCR beta nucleotide sequences were sequenced per donor, roughly 18% of them non-productive. An earlier analysis of some 500 of the donors used high-throughput TCR beta sequencing to judge whether each TCR beta V gene segment behaved as functional or pseudogenic. The study aimed to test whether signatures of past pathogen exposure could be identified by cataloging public T cell receptors. A later analysis re-analyzed previously published TCR beta repertoires from about 730 donors and added high-resolution HLA genotyping to study TCR occurrence patterns. The T cell repertoires of several hundred subjects were profiled by immunosequencing and related to cytomegalovirus serostatus. Because of strong linkage in the cohort, 5 or 6 DR-DQ haplotypes were treated as single units for association and clustering. To predict cytomegalovirus infection status, the study combined high-throughput TCR immunosequencing, statistical association of individual TCRs with disease status, and machine learning. Rather than drawing on any new phenotypic data, the later analysis identified candidate immune exposures from TCR beta sequences and the way those sequences occurred across donors. The genetic ancestry cluster associated with self-reported Caucasian donors included over 80% of the 398 genotyped donors. All discovery cohort repertoires had been generated using a single sequencing platform. The number of typed donors differed by locus: roughly 629-640 for A, B, C, DRB1 and DQB1; 522 for DQA1; some 590 for DPA1; and about 470 for DPB1. A separate validation cohort of roughly 130 different subjects was used in addition to the 666-subject first cohort. Donor age, sex, ethnicity and CMV serostatus were collected together with the repertoire data. General findings and caveats noted by the study authors: A few of the identified cytomegalovirus-associated TCR beta chains were confirmed in vitro to be specific for cytomegalovirus antigens. Because counts were too low, seventeen rarely observed V segments, including chromosome 9 orphons, were left out of the earlier analysis of 500 to 650 of the donors. In both the original and validation cohorts, the classifier was reported to diagnose cytomegalovirus status with high specificity and sensitivity. Most CMV-associated TCR beta chains appeared to be HLA-restricted in a later analysis, and the HLA associations seemed to be driven largely by CMV exposure. In the study, 150 to 200 TCR beta chains were listed as associated with cytomegalovirus. Because some donors lacked HLA typing at each locus, the association tests relied only on the typed subset. Compared with the approximately 600-donor mean, donors in an Asian-associated ancestry cluster had fewer N-insertions in productive TCRs, according to a later genetic analysis. A later analysis found that HLA-associated TCR beta chains were more clonally expanded and had lower generation probabilities than equally common non-associated chains. In an earlier analysis of over 550 of the donors, most TCR beta V segments were observed in productive rearrangements about 90% or about 30% of the time, broadly matching IMGT annotations. The sequencing pipeline was judged likely to have produced a cluster of highly shared sequence variants as a technical artifact. Most TCR sequences were observed very rarely across donors, whereas some public TCRs were present in many individuals. A further reported finding was that TCR beta sequences accurately predicted the HLA-A and HLA-B alleles for most subjects in the first cohort. Correlated functional status among segregating V segments might be attributable to linkage disequilibrium, but an unknown experimental factor could not be ruled out. V-gene and J-gene trimming of TCR beta chains was associated with a missense DCLRE1C variant in a later genetic analysis, and the association was replicated in an independent cohort. In this cohort, only TCR beta chains were sequenced, and detectable features were limited by the absence of alpha or paired-chain data. The 87-base-pair reads could not distinguish some IMGT-functional V segments, including TRBV6-2 and TRBV6-3, so those segments were excluded. Presence/absence analyses assumed roughly uniform sequencing depth across donors, an assumption that may not hold. According to a later analysis, parvovirus B19, influenza, CMV and Epstein-Barr virus appeared linked to several top co-occurrence clusters. A later analysis found that TCR association rates varied across HLA loci, with DRB1 alleles showing the most associated TCRs and HLA-C alleles the fewest. At a false discovery rate of 0.05, a later analysis linked under 20,000 TCR beta sequences to specific HLA alleles. Assigning TCR associations to individual alleles was difficult when HLA alleles, especially DR and DQ, strongly co-occurred. The authors suggested that the approach could potentially be generalized to other disease states and immunological phenotypes. Immune exposure information for the cohort was limited to CMV serostatus.

The germline V gene provides CDR1 SGHTA and CDR2 FQGNSA. Inclusive of the bounding cysteine and phenylalanine, the CDR3 is 15 residues long. CDR3 DNA is the only sequence kept; it has 45 bases, read in frame from the first base. The V and J ends are trimmed by 1 base and 4 bases, leaving 11 bases between them. The sequence was collected from a woman in her thirties or forties in good health and CMV-seronegative. The chain links TRBV7-2 with TRBJ2-1; a tentative D call is TRBD2 (6 bases match). The sequencing input was PBMCs. The CDR3 loop reads CASSLEIAEYNEQFF. The DNA is TGTGCCAGCAGCTTAGAGATAGCGGAGTACAATGAGCAGTTCTTC.